One and the same sample provided the 26 T cell receptor beta chains below, sequenced in a study of T cell responses to AZD1222 COVID-19 vaccine. Sequencing used immunoSEQ multiplex PCR; TCRdb keeps in-frame clones, though not all of them. This table has about 87,000 clones, more than 75% appearing once. The source material was peripheral blood, sampled on day 0 of AZD1222 vaccination. All receptors come from an adult in good health.

V gene TRBV27 combines with J gene TRBJ2-2, with TRBD1 matching over 7 bases. Germline V lookup: CDR1 MNHEY, CDR2 SMNVEV (reference sequence). V shed 4 bases and J 2 bases; nucleotides not matched to a gene: 4. The CDR3 is made up of 15 amino acids. This chain's CDR3 is CASSSWTGNTGELFF. The CDR3 DNA sequence: TGTGCCAGCAGTTCCTGGACAGGCAACACCGGGGAGCTGTTTTTT.

This chain joins TRBV7-2 and TRBJ2-3, with a possible D match to TRBD1 (5 bases). V lost 5 bases and J lost 10, with 19 bases in between. The CDR3 consists of 14 residues. Germline assignment: CDR1 SGHTA and CDR2 FQGNSA. Written as DNA, the CDR3 is TGTGCCAGCAGCCCAGTGGCGCCAGGGAATGCGCAGTATTTT. It codes for CASSPVAPGNAQYF.

The gene calls are TRBV5-6 and TRBJ1-4, with 9 bases matching TRBD1. V gave up 5 bases and J gave up 7 bases; unmatched junction bases: 9. Germline values: CDR1 SGHDT, CDR2 YYEEEE. The CDR3 consists of 15 residues. The CDR3 loop reads CASSYTGGGLEKLFF. CDR3 DNA: TGTGCCAGCAGTTATACAGGGGGCGGACTTGAAAAACTGTTTTTT.

This sequence joins TRBV3-1 (or the pseudogene TRBV3-2) and TRBJ2-7; TRBD1 aligns across 10 bases. This CDR3 comprises 15 residues. The ends lost 7 bases at V and 4 bases at J; junction bases unmatched: 10. CDR1 is LGHDT and CDR2 is YNNKEL in the germline V gene (reference sequence). DNA for the CDR3: TGTGCCAGCACCATAACCGGGACAGGGGTTTACGAGCAGTACTTC. This translates into CASTITGTGVYEQYF.

This chain uses TRBV18 with TRBJ2-5, with 12 bases aligning to TRBD2. The trim removed 0 bases at V and 7 bases at J, leaving 9 bases unmatched. The CDR3 is 17 residues long. The germline V gene has CDR1 KGHSH and CDR2 LQKENI. CDR3: CASSPPDRLAGAPTQYF. CDR3 sequence (DNA): TGTGCCAGCTCACCACCGGATAGACTAGCGGGAGCCCCGACCCAGTACTTC.

CDR3: CASSSSTGDAYTF. DNA for the CDR3: TGTGCCAGCAGTTCCTCGACAGGGGACGCCTACACCTTC. The chain links TRBV27 to TRBJ1-2, with 8 bases identical to TRBD1. Germline assignment: CDR1 MNHEY and CDR2 SMNVEV (reference sequence). After removal of 4 bases from V and 10 bases from J, the junction contained 8 bases not matched to a gene. This CDR3 has 13 amino acids.

CDR3 sequence (DNA): TGTGCCAGCAGGCCAAGGACAGGACAAGAGACCCAGTACTTC. Protein: CASRPRTGQETQYF. The rearrangement links TRBV27 to TRBJ2-5, with 7 nucleotides matching TRBD1. This CDR3 contains 14 residues. CDR1 and CDR2 (germline): MNHEY, SMNVEV (reference sequence). The J segment lost 2 bases and the V segment lost 6 bases, leaving 6 bases of the junction unmatched.

The chain recombines TRBV5-6 with TRBJ2-7; 7 bases align to TRBD1. This CDR3 comprises 14 residues. The V gene's germline CDR1 is SGHDT and CDR2 YYEEEE. The ends lost 0 bases at V and 5 bases at J; junction bases unmatched: 5. The CDR3 DNA sequence: TGTGCCAGCAGCTTGGACAGGGGATTTCACGAGCAGTACTTC. Amino acids: CASSLDRGFHEQYF.

V usage is TRBV5-1 and J usage is TRBJ1-4; 7 positions agree with TRBD1. CDR1 and CDR2 (germline): SGHRS, YFSETQ. V shed 2 bases and J 7 bases; nucleotides not matched to a gene: 5. There are 14 residues in the CDR3. For the CDR3, the DNA is TGCGCCAGCAGCTTCAAGGGGGCTGGTGAAAAACTGTTTTTT. Residues: CASSFKGAGEKLFF.

The chain uses TRBV15 and TRBJ2-5, with 9 bases lining up with TRBD2. Germline V gives CDR1 LNHNV, CDR2 YYDKDF (reference sequence). The CDR3 consists of 18 residues. Trimming removed 0 bases from V and 6 bases from J; junction bases left unmatched: 14. Here the CDR3 DNA reads TGTGCCACCAGCAGAGATTCTGGACTAGCGTCAGGGGCCAAGACCCAGTACTTC. The encoded protein is CATSRDSGLASGAKTQYF.

The chain employs TRBV6-5 and TRBJ1-5; no clear D gene. V dropped 5 bases and J dropped 3 bases, with 8 bases sitting between them. Germline V CDR1 and CDR2: MNHEY, SVGAGI. The CDR3 consists of 13 residues. The CDR3 sequence is CASSREFNQPQHF. As DNA, the CDR3 is TGTGCCAGCAGTAGGGAATTCAATCAGCCCCAGCATTTT.

The chain uses TRBV5-1 and TRBJ2-7; 11 bases are a match to TRBD2. The germline CDR1 and CDR2 sequences are SGHRS and YFSETQ. V lost 0 bases and J lost 4; bases outside the gene matches: 9. This CDR3 contains 17 residues. CDR3 region: CASSLGPSGGMEYEQYF. The CDR3 DNA reads TGCGCCAGCAGCTTGGGTCCTAGCGGGGGGATGGAGTACGAGCAGTACTTC.

In its sample, this clone was seen once. The chain carries TRBV6-5 and TRBJ2-3, with 8 bases identical to TRBD2. The CDR3 consists of 14 residues. V gave up 6 bases and J gave up 4 bases; unmatched junction bases: 6. Germline V CDR1 and CDR2: MNHEY, SVGAGI. The CDR3, as DNA: TGTGCCAGCAGGACGGGACTAGTGGCAGATACGCAGTATTTT. Translated: CASRTGLVADTQYF.

The chain joins TRBV7-2 to TRBJ1-4; TRBD1 aligns across 7 bases. This CDR3 contains 13 residues. The V segment lost 8 bases and the J segment 8 bases; nucleotides outside the gene matches: 8. Germline V lookup: CDR1 SGHTA, CDR2 FQGNSA. The DNA for the CDR3 is TGTGCCAGCGGGGACAGATCGGGGGAAAAACTGTTTTTT. It specifies CASGDRSGEKLFF.

The rearrangement joins TRBV10-3 to TRBJ2-4, with D tentatively TRBD1 (6 bases). Germline V gene sequence: CDR1 ENHRY, CDR2 SYGVKD. Trimming took 3 bases from V and 2 from J, leaving 17 bases between them. The CDR3 loop spans 17 amino acids. CDR3 nucleotides: TGTGCCATCAGTGACCTAGTACAGGGTACCACCAAAAACATTCAGTACTTC. It yields the protein CAISDLVQGTTKNIQYF.

The genes are TRBV19 and TRBJ1-2; TRBD1 matches 11 bases. Germline V CDR1 and CDR2: LNHDA, SQIVND (reference sequence). The CDR3 loop spans 17 amino acids. The ends lost 10 bases at V and 4 bases at J; junction bases unmatched: 17. CDR3 DNA: TGTGCCACCAAAAACCCGGGGACAGGGGGTTCGGGCTATGGCTACACCTTC. Its translation: CATKNPGTGGSGYGYTF.

On this clone: Other DNA sequences in the same sample also yield this CDR3. The chain joins TRBV9 to TRBJ2-1; no definite D call. The CDR3 totals 13 residues. Trimming pared 2 bases from V and 0 bases from J, leaving 3 bases between. Germline loops: CDR1 SGDLS, CDR2 YYNGEE. This chain's CDR3 is CASSVDSYNEQFF. CDR3 nucleotide sequence: TGTGCCAGCAGCGTCGACTCCTACAATGAGCAGTTCTTC. Complete variable domain (other parts from reference TRBV9 and TRBJ2-1): DSGVTQTPKHLITATGQRVTLRCSPRSGDLSVYWYQQSLDQGLQFLIQYYNGEERAKGNILERFSAQQFPDLHSELNLSSLELGDSALYFCASSVDSYNEQFFGPGTRLTVL.

The rearrangement joins TRBV9 to TRBJ2-2; D gene uncertain. The CDR3 spans 15 residues. Per the germline V gene, CDR1 is SGDLS and CDR2 is YYNGEE. V lost 0 bases, J lost 1 base, and 7 bases lay in between. The CDR3 region has the DNA TGTGCCAGCAGCGTAGCCCCGGGGAACACCGGGGAGCTGTTTTTT. This gives the protein CASSVAPGNTGELFF.

The chain has TRBV6-2 or TRBV6-3 and TRBJ1-1; TRBD1 might be the D (5 bases). Germline CDR1 is MNHEY and CDR2 is SVGEGT. This CDR3 has 13 residues. Between the trimmed V and J ends, which lost 4 bases and 1 base, there was a span of 7 bases. This CDR3 reads CASSSQENTEAFF. For the CDR3, the DNA is TGTGCCAGCAGTTCACAGGAGAACACTGAAGCTTTCTTT.

This sequence joins TRBV19 and TRBJ2-7; a weak D match, TRBD1 (5 bases). The CDR3 sequence is 15 residues long. V lost 1 base, J lost 2 bases, and 12 bases lay in between. Germline values: CDR1 LNHDA, CDR2 SQIVND (reference sequence). The CDR3 spells CASSIGAQGPYEQYF. CDR3 coding DNA: TGTGCCAGTAGTATAGGGGCCCAGGGTCCCTACGAGCAGTACTTC.

The J gene is TRBJ1-1, the V gene TRBV3-1 (or the pseudogene TRBV3-2); no reliable D call. There are 12 residues in the CDR3. Trimming removed 4 bases at V and 1 base at J, with 4 bases between. CDR1 and CDR2 (germline): LGHDT, YNNKEL (reference sequence). CDR3 sequence (DNA): TGTGCCAGCAGCCTACCGAACACTGAAGCTTTCTTT. Its protein product is CASSLPNTEAFF.

V is TRBV6-6 and J is TRBJ1-2, with TRBD1 matching 7 bases. The ends lost 5 bases at V and 4 bases at J; junction bases unmatched: 4. Per germline, CDR1 MNHNY and CDR2 SVGAGI (reference sequence). The length of the CDR3 is 13 residues. The CDR3 loop is CASSQDRRYGYTF. The DNA for the CDR3 is TGTGCCAGCAGTCAGGACAGGCGCTATGGCTACACCTTC.

This chain uses TRBV3-1 (or the pseudogene TRBV3-2) with TRBJ2-7, with 7 positions matching TRBD1. CDR3 length: 15 residues. CDR1 LGHDT and CDR2 YNNKEL come from the germline V gene (reference sequence). V trimming: 3 bases; J trimming: 5 bases; junction bases outside the gene matches: 10. CDR3 sequence reads: CASSHTRGYGDEQYF. The DNA of the CDR3 is TGTGCCAGCAGCCATACCAGGGGGTACGGAGACGAGCAGTACTTC.

The rearrangement links TRBV28 to TRBJ1-1; D is unclear. The CDR3 spans 16 residues. Germline V gene data show CDR1 as MDHEN and CDR2 as SYDVKM. The ends were cut back, 8 bases at V and 4 bases at J, with 23 bases in the middle. CDR3 sequence: CASQNTGPLSSTEAFF. The CDR3 nucleotides read TGTGCCAGCCAAAATACGGGCCCCCTGTCGAGCACTGAAGCTTTCTTT.

The chain is built from TRBV7-2 and TRBJ1-2; D uncertain. V lost 1 base to trimming and J lost 8 bases, with 8 bases between them. Germline CDR1 and CDR2: SGHTA and FQGNSA. The CDR3 extends over 12 amino acids. CDR3 residues: CASSLVLYGYTF. CDR3 DNA: TGTGCCAGCAGCTTAGTTCTCTACGGCTACACCTTC.

The V and J genes are TRBV2 and TRBJ1-2, with D uncertain. The CDR3 has 14 amino acids. Trimming shortened V by 0 bases and J by 8 bases, and 13 bases separated the two germline ends. CDR1 SNHLY and CDR2 FYNNEI come from the germline V gene. CDR3 sequence reads: CASSEARRVGGYTF. The CDR3 DNA reads TGTGCCAGCAGTGAAGCGAGGCGGGTTGGGGGCTACACCTTC.